The rows below give T cell receptor beta chains drawn from one sample of a study of blood T cell repertoires in COVID-19. Clones were read by immunoSEQ multiplex PCR, and TCRdb kept only the in-frame ones, dropping some. Among 80,000 to 100,000 clones, roughly 86% were seen once, and the ten largest hold 10% to 15%. The specimen was peripheral blood. The source is a woman aged 55-70 years in a cohort sampled during active or convalescent COVID-19. Both conserved end residues are part of each CDR3.

V	J	CDR3
TRBV6-5	TRBJ1-6	CASSLGQGTSPLHF
TRBV4-2	TRBJ1-1	CASSQDPAGVKTEAFF
TRBV10-3	TRBJ1-1	CAISGTGLNTEAFF
TRBV21-1	TRBJ1-5	CASAGTELF
TRBV14	TRBJ2-7	CASSQVSSYEQYF
TRBV7-3	TRBJ1-2	CASNPRGNYTF
TRBV5-6	TRBJ1-5	CASSQSKNQPQHF
TRBV7-6	TRBJ1-2	CASSPDSNYGYTF
TRBV18	TRBJ1-1	CASSPRQGAYTEAFF
TRBV9	TRBJ2-1	CASSGIAGAPDNEQFF
TRBV28	TRBJ1-2	CASNRRDRASGYTF
TRBV5-8	TRBJ2-2	CASSSTGVSTGELFF
TRBV5-4	TRBJ2-2	CASSLTVANTGELFF
TRBV25-1	TRBJ1-3	CASSELVGRASGNTIYF
TRBV7-9	TRBJ2-1	CASTKTSGDTYNEQFF
TRBV2	TRBJ2-3	CASSESSNTDTQYF
TRBV11-2	TRBJ2-7	CASRRDRAGSYEQYF
TRBV12-3/TRBV12-4	TRBJ1-1	CASSFETYTEAFF
TRBV6-5	TRBJ2-7	CASSTRDNTYEQYF
TRBV5-1	TRBJ1-1	CASSLVWGGDTEAFF
TRBV28	TRBJ1-1	CASVGLMNTEAFF
TRBV21-1	TRBJ1-5	CASSPWGWIPGDF
TRBV12-5	TRBJ2-7	CASGRDFYEQYF
TRBV7-9	TRBJ2-1	CASSLAAYNEQFF
TRBV9	TRBJ2-3	CASSPTGGSPYTQYF
TRBV3-1/TRBV3-2	TRBJ1-2	CASSQDHSSYGYTF
TRBV20-1	TRBJ2-2	CRASGGELFF
TRBV28	TRBJ2-1	CASSSLRTGNEQFF
TRBV19	TRBJ1-2	CASSIEAGDYGYTF
TRBV27	TRBJ1-1	CASTPWGTGGLTEAFF
TRBV5-1	TRBJ2-2	CASSSRGRVNTGELFF
TRBV11-3	TRBJ1-6	CASSLGQNDSPLHF
TRBV27	TRBJ2-7	CASSPSGTGVGEQYF
TRBV20-1	TRBJ2-3	CSASYTGDTDTQYF
TRBV4-2	TRBJ2-5	CASSQEIWAQETQYF
TRBV6-5	TRBJ1-4	CASRDSYNEKLFF
TRBV29-1	TRBJ2-1	CSGARGLYNEQFF
TRBV5-4	TRBJ1-5	CASSLQGFNQPQHF
TRBV29-1	TRBJ2-1	CSVQTMDFDRGEQFF
TRBV5-1	TRBJ1-1	CASSLNLRATGTEAFF
TRBV7-8	TRBJ1-4	CASSRRDSNEKLFF
TRBV3-1/TRBV3-2	TRBJ2-1	CASSPQLTLTYNEQFF
TRBV7-6	TRBJ2-7	CASSSSVGGSYEQYF
TRBV30	TRBJ2-4	CAWDLNAKNIQYF
TRBV7-9	TRBJ2-7	CASSLGGQREYEQYF
TRBV9	TRBJ2-1	CASSASTGREQFF
TRBV2	TRBJ1-6	CASRDWTPLHF